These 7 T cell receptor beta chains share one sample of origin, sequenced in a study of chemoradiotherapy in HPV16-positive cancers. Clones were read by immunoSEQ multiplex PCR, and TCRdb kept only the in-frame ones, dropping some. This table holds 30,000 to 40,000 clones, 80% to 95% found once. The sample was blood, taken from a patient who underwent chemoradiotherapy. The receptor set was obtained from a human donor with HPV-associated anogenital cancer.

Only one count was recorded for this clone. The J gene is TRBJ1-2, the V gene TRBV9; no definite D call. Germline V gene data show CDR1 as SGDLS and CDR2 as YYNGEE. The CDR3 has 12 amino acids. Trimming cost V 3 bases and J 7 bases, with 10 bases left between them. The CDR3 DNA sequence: TGTGCCAGCAGCGGCATCGTGGGTGGCTACACCTTC. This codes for CASSGIVGGYTF.

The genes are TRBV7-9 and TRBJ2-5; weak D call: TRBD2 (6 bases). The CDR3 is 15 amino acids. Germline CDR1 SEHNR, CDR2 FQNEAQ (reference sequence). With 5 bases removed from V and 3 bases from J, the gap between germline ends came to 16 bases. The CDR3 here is CASSPIAGSKETQYF. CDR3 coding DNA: TGTGCCAGCAGCCCGATCGCGGGGAGCAAAGAGACCCAGTACTTC.

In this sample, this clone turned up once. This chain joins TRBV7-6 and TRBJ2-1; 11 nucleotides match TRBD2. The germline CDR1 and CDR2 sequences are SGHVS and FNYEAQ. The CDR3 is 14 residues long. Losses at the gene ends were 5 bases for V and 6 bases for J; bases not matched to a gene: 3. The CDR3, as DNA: TGTGCCAGCAGCAGACTAGCGGGGTCCAATGAGCAGTTCTTC. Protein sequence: CASSRLAGSNEQFF.

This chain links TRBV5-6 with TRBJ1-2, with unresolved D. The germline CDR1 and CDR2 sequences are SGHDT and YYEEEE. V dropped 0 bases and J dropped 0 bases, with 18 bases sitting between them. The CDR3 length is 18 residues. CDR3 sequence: CASSLGINGPAANYGYTF. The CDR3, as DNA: TGTGCCAGCAGCTTGGGGATTAATGGACCCGCCGCTAACTATGGCTACACCTTC.

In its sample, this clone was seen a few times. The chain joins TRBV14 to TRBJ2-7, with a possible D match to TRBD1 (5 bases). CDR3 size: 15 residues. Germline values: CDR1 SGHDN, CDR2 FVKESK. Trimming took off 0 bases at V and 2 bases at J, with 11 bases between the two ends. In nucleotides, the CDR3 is TGTGCCAGCAGCCAAGAAACAGGTCTGACCTACGAGCAGTACTTC. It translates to CASSQETGLTYEQYF.

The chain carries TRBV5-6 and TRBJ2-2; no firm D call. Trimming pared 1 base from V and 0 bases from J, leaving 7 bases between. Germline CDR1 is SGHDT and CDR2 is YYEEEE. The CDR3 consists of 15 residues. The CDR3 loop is CASSLLGPNTGELFF. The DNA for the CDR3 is TGTGCCAGCAGCTTGCTAGGCCCGAACACCGGGGAGCTGTTTTTT.

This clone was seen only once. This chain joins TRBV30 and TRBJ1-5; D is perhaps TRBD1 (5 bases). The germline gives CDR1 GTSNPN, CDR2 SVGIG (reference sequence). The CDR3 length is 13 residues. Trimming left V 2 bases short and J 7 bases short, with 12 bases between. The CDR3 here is CAWSMGVKQPQHF. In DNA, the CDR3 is TGTGCCTGGAGTATGGGGGTCAAGCAGCCCCAGCATTTT.